The clone carrying this T cell receptor beta chain was seen a handful of times. Amplified regions were TCR beta CDR3 sequences from RNA transcripts. First-round RT-PCR targeting the TCR CDR3 was performed with the HTBI primer set. TCRdb redid the calling of the multiplex PCR reads with MiXCR, one entry per CDR3 protein. This table has around 600,000 distinct CDR3 sequences, approximately 14% appearing once. Trimming took off 0 bases at V and 0 bases at J, with 7 bases between the two ends. The CDR3 totals 15 residues. Germline V CDR1 and CDR2: SGDLS, YYNGEE. The data originate from a study of T cells in Graves' hyperthyroidism and ophthalmopathy. Study as a whole: Peripheral blood sampling occurred at initial diagnosis, before any treatment.

Ophthalmopathy patients had moderate-to-severe active disease, CAS ≥3, NOSPECS ≥4, and disease duration under 3 months. The sample was blood. This TCR was recovered from a woman younger than 30 with Graves' ophthalmopathy. The rearrangement links TRBV9 to TRBJ1-5; D ambiguous. CDR3 coding DNA: TGTGCCAGCAGCGTAGGGATAGATAGCAATCAGCCCCAGCATTTT. This encodes CASSVGIDSNQPQHF.